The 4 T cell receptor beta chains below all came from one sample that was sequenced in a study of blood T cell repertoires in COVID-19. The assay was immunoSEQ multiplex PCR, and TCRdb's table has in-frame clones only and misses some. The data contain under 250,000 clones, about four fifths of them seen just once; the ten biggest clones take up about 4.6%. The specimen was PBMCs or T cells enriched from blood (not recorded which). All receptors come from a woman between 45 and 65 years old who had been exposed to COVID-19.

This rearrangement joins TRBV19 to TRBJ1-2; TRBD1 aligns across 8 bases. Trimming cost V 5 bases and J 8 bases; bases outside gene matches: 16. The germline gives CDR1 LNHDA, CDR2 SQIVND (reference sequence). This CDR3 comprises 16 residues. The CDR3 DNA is TGTGCCAGTAGTCCCACGCGGACAGGGTACTTTTTGGGCTACACCTTC. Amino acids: CASSPTRTGYFLGYTF.

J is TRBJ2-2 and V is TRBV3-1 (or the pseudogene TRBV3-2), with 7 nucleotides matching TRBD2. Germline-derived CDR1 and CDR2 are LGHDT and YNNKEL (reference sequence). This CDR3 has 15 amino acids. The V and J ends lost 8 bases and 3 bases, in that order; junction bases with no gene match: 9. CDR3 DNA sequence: TGTGCCAGCGGGGGAGGCGGGGGTTACACCGGGGAGCTGTTTTTT. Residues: CASGGGGGYTGELFF.

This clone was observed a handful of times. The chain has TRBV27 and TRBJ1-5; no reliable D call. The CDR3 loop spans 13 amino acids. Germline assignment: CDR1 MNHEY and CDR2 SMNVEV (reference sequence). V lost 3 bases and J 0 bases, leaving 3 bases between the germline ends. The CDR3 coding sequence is TGTGCCAGCAGTTTCCTTAGCAATCAGCCCCAGCATTTT. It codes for CASSFLSNQPQHF.

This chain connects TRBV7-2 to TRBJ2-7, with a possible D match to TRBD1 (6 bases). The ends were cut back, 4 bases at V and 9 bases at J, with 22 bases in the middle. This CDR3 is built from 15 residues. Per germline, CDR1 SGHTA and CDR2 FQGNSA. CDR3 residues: CASSSTGGHRLTQYF. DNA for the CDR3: TGTGCCAGCAGCTCCACTGGGGGCCACCGGTTGACGCAGTACTTC.